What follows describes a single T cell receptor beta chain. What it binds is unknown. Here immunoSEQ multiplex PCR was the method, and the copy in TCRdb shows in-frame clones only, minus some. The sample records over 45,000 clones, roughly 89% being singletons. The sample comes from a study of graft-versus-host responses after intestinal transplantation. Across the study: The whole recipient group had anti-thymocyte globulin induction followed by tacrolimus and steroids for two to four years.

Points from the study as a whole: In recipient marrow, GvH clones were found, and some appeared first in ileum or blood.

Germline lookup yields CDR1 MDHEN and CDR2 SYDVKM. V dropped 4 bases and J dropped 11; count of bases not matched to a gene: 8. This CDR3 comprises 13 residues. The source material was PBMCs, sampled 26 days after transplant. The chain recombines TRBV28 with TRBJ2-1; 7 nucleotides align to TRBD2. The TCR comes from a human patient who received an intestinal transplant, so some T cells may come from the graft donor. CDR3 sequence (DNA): TGTGCCAGCAGTTCCTCTAGCGGACAAAAGCAGTTCTTC. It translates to CASSSSSGQKQFF.